This T cell receptor beta chain was documented in a study of T cell repertoires in ileal Crohn's disease (dated 2019 in TCRdb). Turning to the overall study: At the time of surgery, 35% to 40% of patients were active smokers, and the median duration of disease was 7.5 to 8.5 years. A prospective multicentre cohort supplied the roughly 57 Crohn's disease patients whose TCR repertoires were analysed. Endoscopic postoperative recurrence was defined as a Rutgeerts score above i0. A total of roughly 170 mucosal samples from approximately 60 patients were sequenced, collected from several sites on the surgical specimen and at postoperative endoscopy. Every patient underwent surgery because of a complication, which was stricturing disease in approximately 61% of cases and penetrating disease in around 40%. Running in parallel with the study was a multicentre cohort set up to find predictors of early endoscopic recurrence following ileocolonic resection. Roughly half of the patients were given postoperative therapy, with ten to twelve receiving thiopurines and under 20 receiving anti-TNF agents.

A note on this clone: No cognate antigen has been identified for it. Within one base of it there is no much larger clone, and no base qualities were kept.

To be eligible, patients had to be adults with ileal or ileocolonic Crohn's disease and an indication for ileocolonic resection. Whole ileal mucosal biopsies were stored frozen at -80°C before DNA extraction. Genomic DNA was extracted from frozen whole biopsies with a TRizol-based method and quantified on a NanoDrop 2000 spectrophotometer. What the work shows at the level of the full study, not this receptor alone: Endoscopic recurrence was linked to a higher percentage of high-frequency clones at surgery, and recurrence occurred in every patient whose clonality exceeded 26.8% (18/57). Mucosal CD4 and CD8 T cells were sorted and sequenced only in a subgroup of patients, whose size was not stated. A significantly higher proportion of clonal expansions was observed in active smokers at surgery than in non-smokers (roughly 24% vs 19%, p=0.02). More high-frequency clones were carried by sorted CD8 T cells than by CD4 T cells, suggesting that mucosal expansions were mainly CD8.

Including cysteine and phenylalanine, the CDR3 has 16 amino acids. Solely the CDR3 DNA is kept, with 48 bases framed from the first base. Roughly 0.55 micrograms of biopsy DNA per sample were submitted for commercial TCRB immunosequencing. Adaptive Biotechnology amplified the CDR3 regions from genomic DNA with a two-step multiplex PCR designed to control amplification bias. Primers covering every V and J gene segment were used in the first PCR, while barcodes and Illumina adapters were added in the second PCR. CDR3 libraries were sequenced using an Illumina instrument. Turning to the authors' computational methods: The analysis used both the pipelines supplied by the vendor and custom analysis of the raw data in R/Bioconductor with R version 3.3.0. Clonality, which ranges from 0 to 1, was calculated as the inverse of the normalised Shannon entropy across all productive clones. High-frequency clones were defined as the share of the repertoire taken up by the top 100 clones, keeping only clones that passed a 95% confidence test. Repertoire diversity was measured with the Simpson index, and overlap between samples was measured with the Morisita-Horn index. As stored in TCRdb, this immuneACCESS dataset retains in-frame rearrangements with V and J assigned. A fraction of the clones does not appear; measured against another copy, unresolved V genes explain less than half of the discrepancy, and the remainder lacks a known reason. V and J calls and clone size are as listed in that table; D and trimming were resolved from the DNA. For this sample the table gives some 5,100 clones, of which 82% were detected only once. The ten most abundant clones make up more than 13% of the sample.

The sample comprised ileal tissue. Here the chain combines TRBV21-1 and TRBJ2-7; TRBD1 was called by the table and not checked on the DNA. TRBV21-1 is a listed pseudogene. The sequence was collected from an adult with Crohn's disease. This receptor has the CDR3 CASCAPGQSSSYEQYF. The DNA is TGTGCCAGCTGCGCGCCGGGACAGTCAAGCTCCTACGAGCAGTACTTC.